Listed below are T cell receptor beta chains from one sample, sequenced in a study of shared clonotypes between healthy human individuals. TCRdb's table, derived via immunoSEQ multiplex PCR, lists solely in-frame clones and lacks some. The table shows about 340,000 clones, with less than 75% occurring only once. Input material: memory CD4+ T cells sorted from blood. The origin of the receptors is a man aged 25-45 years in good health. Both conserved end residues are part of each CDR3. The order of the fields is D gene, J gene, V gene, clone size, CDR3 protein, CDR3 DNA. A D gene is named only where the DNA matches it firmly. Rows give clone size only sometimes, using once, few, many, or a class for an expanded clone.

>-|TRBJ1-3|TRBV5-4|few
CASSFSPGVGNTIYF
TGTGCCAGCAGCTTTTCACCAGGGGTGGGAAACACCATATATTTT
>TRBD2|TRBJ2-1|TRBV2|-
CASSRNSGSSDEQFF
TGTGCCAGCAGTAGAAATAGCGGGAGTAGTGATGAGCAGTTCTTC
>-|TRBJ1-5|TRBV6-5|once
CASSYSGVRQPQHF
TGTGCCAGCAGTTACTCTGGGGTTCGTCAGCCCCAGCATTTT
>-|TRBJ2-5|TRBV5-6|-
CASSQLGTQYF
TGTGCCAGCAGCCAGTTGGGGACCCAGTACTTC
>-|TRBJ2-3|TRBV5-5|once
CASSYEPTYTDTQYF
TGTGCCAGCAGCTACGAGCCCACATACACAGATACGCAGTATTTT
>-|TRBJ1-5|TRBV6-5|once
CASSPDKVNQPQHF
TGTGCCAGCAGCCCGGACAAGGTCAATCAGCCCCAGCATTTT
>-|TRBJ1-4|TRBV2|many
CASSLQGLRSEKLFF
TGTGCCAGCAGCCTACAGGGTTTACGGTCTGAAAAACTGTTTTTT
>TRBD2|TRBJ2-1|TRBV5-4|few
CASSLLKHSGRDNEQFF
TGTGCCAGCAGCCTCTTAAAGCATAGCGGGAGGGACAATGAGCAGTTCTTC
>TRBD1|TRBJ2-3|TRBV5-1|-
CASSWTGGDTQYF
TGCGCCAGCAGTTGGACAGGGGGGGATACGCAGTATTTT
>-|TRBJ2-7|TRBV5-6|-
CASSVTAYEQYF
TGTGCCAGCAGCGTGACAGCTTACGAGCAGTACTTC
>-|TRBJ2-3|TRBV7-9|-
CASSLVSPDTQYF
TGTGCCAGCAGCTTAGTGTCCCCCGATACGCAGTATTTT
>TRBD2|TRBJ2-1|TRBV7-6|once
CASRIMSGDNEQFF
TGTGCCAGCAGGATCATGAGCGGGGATAATGAGCAGTTCTTC
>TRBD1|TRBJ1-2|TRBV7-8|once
CASSSQVGTAYGYTF
TGTGCCAGCAGCTCCCAAGTCGGGACAGCCTATGGCTACACCTTC
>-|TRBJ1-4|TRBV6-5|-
CASSRTAATNEKLFF
TGTGCCAGCAGTCGGACAGCTGCAACTAATGAAAAACTGTTTTTT
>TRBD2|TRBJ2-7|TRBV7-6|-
CASSRDYGSYEQYF
TGTGCCAGCAGCAGGGACTATGGGTCCTACGAGCAGTACTTC
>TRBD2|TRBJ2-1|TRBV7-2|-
CASSLAPSGRANNEQFF
TGTGCCAGCAGCTTAGCCCCCTCGGGGAGGGCTAACAATGAGCAGTTCTTC
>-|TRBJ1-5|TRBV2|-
CASKPQSNQPQHF
TGTGCCAGCAAGCCGCAGAGCAATCAGCCCCAGCATTTT
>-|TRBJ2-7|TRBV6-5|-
CASSLGTPSFLYEQYF
TGTGCCAGCAGTTTAGGGACTCCTTCTTTCCTGTACGAGCAGTACTTC
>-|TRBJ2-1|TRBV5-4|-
CASSLERDNEQFF
TGTGCCAGCAGCTTGGAAAGAGACAATGAGCAGTTCTTC
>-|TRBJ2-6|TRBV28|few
CAIRAVGRSGANVLTF
TGTGCCATCAGAGCGGTCGGGCGCTCTGGGGCCAACGTCCTGACTTTC
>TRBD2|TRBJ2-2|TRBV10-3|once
CAIKASSGSSHTGELFF
TGTGCCATCAAAGCGTCTAGCGGGAGTTCGCACACCGGGGAGCTGTTTTTT
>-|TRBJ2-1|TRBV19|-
CASSLDRYNEQFF
TGTGCCAGTAGTTTGGACAGATACAATGAGCAGTTCTTC
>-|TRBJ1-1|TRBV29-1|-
CSVGGNLGTFF
TGCAGCGTTGGTGGAAATCTAGGGACTTTCTTT
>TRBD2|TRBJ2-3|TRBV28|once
CASSLLAGYTQYF
TGTGCCAGCAGTTTACTAGCGGGGTATACGCAGTATTTT
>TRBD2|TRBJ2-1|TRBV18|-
CASSPNGGRGSEQFF
TGTGCCAGCTCACCAAACGGCGGGAGGGGTAGTGAGCAGTTCTTC
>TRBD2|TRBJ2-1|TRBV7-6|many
CASSSTSGSFGQFF
TGTGCCAGCAGCTCAACTAGCGGGAGTTTCGGGCAGTTCTTC
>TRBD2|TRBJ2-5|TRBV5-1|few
CASSRGTSGKETQYF
TGCGCCAGCAGCCGCGGGACTAGCGGAAAAGAGACCCAGTACTTC
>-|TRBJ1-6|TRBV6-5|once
CASRFSSQGPSPLHF
TGTGCCAGCAGATTTAGTTCTCAGGGGCCTTCACCCCTCCACTTT
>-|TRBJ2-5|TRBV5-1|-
CASSSDSLQETQYF
TGCGCCAGCAGCTCCGACAGCTTGCAAGAGACCCAGTACTTC
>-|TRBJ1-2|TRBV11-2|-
CASSLGAGLTYGYTF
TGTGCCAGCAGCTTAGGGGCGGGACTTACCTATGGCTACACCTTC
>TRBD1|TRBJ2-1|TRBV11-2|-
CASSLDRGYRVREQFF
TGTGCCAGCAGCCTCGACAGGGGTTACCGGGTCCGTGAGCAGTTCTTC
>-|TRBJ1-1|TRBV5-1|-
CATNLGAGDTEAFF
TGCGCCACCAACCTAGGGGCGGGGGACACTGAAGCTTTCTTT
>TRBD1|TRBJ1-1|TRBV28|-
CASSIRQGAFGTEAFF
TGTGCCAGCAGTATTCGACAGGGGGCTTTTGGCACTGAAGCTTTCTTT
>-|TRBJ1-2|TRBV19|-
CASSRNRRASDYGYTF
TGTGCCAGTAGTCGCAACAGGCGGGCCTCCGACTATGGCTACACCTTC
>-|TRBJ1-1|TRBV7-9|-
CASSGLTTDGEAFF
TGTGCCAGCAGCGGCCTAACGACCGACGGGGAAGCTTTCTTT
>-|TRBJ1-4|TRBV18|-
CASSPRHTATNEKLFF
TGTGCCAGCTCACCACGACACACCGCAACTAATGAAAAACTGTTTTTT
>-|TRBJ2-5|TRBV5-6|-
CASSLGEWETQYF
TGTGCCAGCAGCTTGGGAGAATGGGAGACCCAGTACTTC
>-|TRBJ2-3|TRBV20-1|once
CSAGPNTQYF
TGCAGTGCTGGCCCGAATACGCAGTATTTT
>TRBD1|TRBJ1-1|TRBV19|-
CASSPNRGGTEAFF
TGTGCCAGTAGTCCAAACAGGGGGGGGACTGAAGCTTTCTTT
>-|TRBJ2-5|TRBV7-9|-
CASSLDRQETQYF
TGTGCCAGCAGCTTAGATCGCCAAGAGACCCAGTACTTC
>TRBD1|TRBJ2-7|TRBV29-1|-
CSVNAGTGSYEQYF
TGCAGCGTTAATGCCGGGACAGGGTCCTACGAGCAGTACTTC
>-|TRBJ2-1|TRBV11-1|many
CASSLGLDYNEQFF
TGTGCCAGCAGCTTAGGACTGGACTACAATGAGCAGTTCTTC
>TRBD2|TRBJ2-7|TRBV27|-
CASSLGTSGRAEQYF
TGTGCCAGCAGTTTAGGGACTAGCGGGAGGGCCGAGCAGTACTTC
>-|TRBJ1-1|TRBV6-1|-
CASSPLTTANTEAFF
TGTGCCAGCAGTCCCCTGACCACCGCGAACACTGAAGCTTTCTTT
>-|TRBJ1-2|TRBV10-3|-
CAISESKDGYTF
TGTGCCATCAGTGAGTCAAAGGATGGCTACACCTTC
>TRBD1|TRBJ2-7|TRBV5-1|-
CASSARQGGRGRPGLEQYF
TGCGCCAGCAGCGCCCGACAGGGGGGACGGGGGAGGCCGGGGCTCGAGCAGTACTTC
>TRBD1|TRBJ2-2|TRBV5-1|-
CASSWTGSGELFF
TGCGCCAGCAGCTGGACAGGGTCCGGGGAGCTGTTTTTT
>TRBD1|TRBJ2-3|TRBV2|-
CASSQDRAITDTQYF
TGTGCCAGCAGCCAAGACAGGGCGATCACAGATACGCAGTATTTT